This T cell receptor (beta chain) was recovered during a study of blood T cell repertoires in COVID-19. Authors' processing steps: Amplification from reference gene primers served as the basis for estimated nucleated cell counts. The protocol was immunoSEQ multiplex PCR, while the TCRdb copy is restricted to in-frame clones and leaves out a portion. From that table come the V and J calls and clone size; the DNA was used to work out D and trimming. The data hold over 60,000 clones, with roughly 80% observed a single time. Enrolled during active infection, Seattle patients were then followed longitudinally. V was pared by 4 bases and J by 4 bases, with 4 bases of the junction left unmatched. Germline V CDR1 and CDR2: SGHDN, FVKESK. The CDR3 covers 16 residues.

The chain combines TRBV14 with TRBJ2-1; 13 bases are shared with TRBD2. This TCR derives from a man aged 45 to 65 with COVID-19, enrolled during active disease. The specimen sequenced was peripheral blood. Here the CDR3 DNA reads TGTGCCAGCAGCCTAAGGACTAGCGGGGGTTACAATGAGCAGTTCTTC. Encoded protein: CASSLRTSGGYNEQFF.